Listed below are T cell receptor beta chains from one sample, sequenced in a study of cytomegalovirus exposure and HLA in healthy donors. Repertoires were generated with immunoSEQ multiplex PCR, while TCRdb's copy carries only in-frame clones and drops some. The sample includes roughly 230,000 clones, approximately 91% seen only once; the top ten take roughly 1.5%. Sequencing was done on a sample of PBMCs. Receptors were obtained from a girl between 2 and 10 years old in good health and CMV-seronegative. Both conserved end residues are part of each CDR3. The D gene is left open where the match is weak. Some rows have no size entry. The others give once, few or many, or a class for an expanded clone.

j_call v_call d_call clone_size cdr3_nt cdr3_aa
TRBJ2-7 TRBV2 TRBD2 NA TGTGCCAGCACCGTGGGAGCTAGCGGAACCTACGAGCAGTACTTC CASTVGASGTYEQYF
TRBJ1-5 TRBV5-5 NA NA TGTGCCAGCAGCTTGTTCCTTGGCGGTAGCAATCAGCCCCAGCATTTT CASSLFLGGSNQPQHF
TRBJ1-4 TRBV28 NA NA TGTGCCAGCAGTTTTCAGGGGAAGGGTGAAAAACTGTTTTTT CASSFQGKGEKLFF
TRBJ1-6 TRBV5-4 TRBD1 NA TGTGCCAGCAGCCACCCGGGACAGGGTAATAATTCACCCCTCCACTTT CASSHPGQGNNSPLHF
TRBJ2-1 TRBV19 NA NA TGTGCCAGCAGGACCCAGCCGGGGAATGAGCAGTTCTTC CASRTQPGNEQFF
TRBJ1-1 TRBV10-1 NA NA TGCGCCAGCGCGGGGAGTGGGGGAAGCACTGAAGCTTTCTTT CASAGSGGSTEAFF
TRBJ2-6 TRBV5-4 TRBD1 few TGTGCCAGCAGCTTGAAGACAGGGACTGGGGCCAACGTCCTGACTTTC CASSLKTGTGANVLTF
TRBJ1-2 TRBV5-1 NA once TGCGCCAGCAGCGGGGCAGGGGTCAGGGGCTACACCTTC CASSGAGVRGYTF
TRBJ2-7 TRBV28 NA NA TGTGCCAGCAGTACCCCCCCCGGTGGTAGAGGCTACGAGCAGTACTTC CASSTPPGGRGYEQYF
TRBJ1-4 TRBV2 NA NA TGTGCCAGCAGTGTTGGGCCAGGAACTAATGAAAAACTGTTTTTT CASSVGPGTNEKLFF
TRBJ1-1 TRBV6-5 NA NA TGTGCCAGCAGTTTAACGGGCACTGAAGCTTTCTTT CASSLTGTEAFF
TRBJ1-5 TRBV13 NA NA TGTGCCAGCAGCTTAGGACAGGGCAGGAATCAGCCCCAGCATTTT CASSLGQGRNQPQHF
TRBJ1-2 TRBV19 NA NA TGTGCCAGTAGCCTAGGGGCAGCCGCCTATGGCTACACCTTC CASSLGAAAYGYTF
TRBJ2-2 TRBV7-8 NA NA TGTGCCAGCAGCTTGGGACTGTCCACCGGGGAGCTGTTTTTT CASSLGLSTGELFF
TRBJ1-1 TRBV27 NA NA TGTGCCAGCAGTTGGCAGGCCAACACTGAAGCTTTCTTT CASSWQANTEAFF
TRBJ2-6 TRBV5-4 NA NA TGTGCCAGCAGCCCCGGGACACTGAGGGGCTCTGGGGCCAACGTCCTGACTTTC CASSPGTLRGSGANVLTF
TRBJ2-7 TRBV2 NA NA TGTGCCAGCGCCGGGGGTACCTACGAGCAGTACTTC CASAGGTYEQYF